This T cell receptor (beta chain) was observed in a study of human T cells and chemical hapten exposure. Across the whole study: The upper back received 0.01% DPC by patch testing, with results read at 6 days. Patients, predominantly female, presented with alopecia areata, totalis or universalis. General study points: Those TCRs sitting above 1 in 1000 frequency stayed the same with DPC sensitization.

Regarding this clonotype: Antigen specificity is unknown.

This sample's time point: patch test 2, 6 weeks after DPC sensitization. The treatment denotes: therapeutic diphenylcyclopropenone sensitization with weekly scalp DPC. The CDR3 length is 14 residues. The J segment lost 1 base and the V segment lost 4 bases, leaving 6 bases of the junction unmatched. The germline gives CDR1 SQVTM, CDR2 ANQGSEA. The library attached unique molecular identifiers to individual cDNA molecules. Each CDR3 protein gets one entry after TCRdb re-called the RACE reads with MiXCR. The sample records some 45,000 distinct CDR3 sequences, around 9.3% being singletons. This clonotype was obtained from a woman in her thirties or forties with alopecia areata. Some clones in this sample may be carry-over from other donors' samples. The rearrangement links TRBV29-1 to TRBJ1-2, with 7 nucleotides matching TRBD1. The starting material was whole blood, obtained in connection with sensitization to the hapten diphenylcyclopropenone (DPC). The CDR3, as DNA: TGCAGCGTTGCGTCGACAGGGTTTAACTATGGCTACACCTTC. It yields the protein CSVASTGFNYGYTF. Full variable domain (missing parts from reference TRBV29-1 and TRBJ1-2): SAVISQKPSRDICQRGTSLTIQCQVDSQVTMMFWYRQQPGQSLTLIATANQGSEATYESGFVIDKFPISRPNLTFSTLTVSNMSPEDSSIYLCSVASTGFNYGYTFGSGTRLTVV.